The clone carrying this T cell receptor beta chain showed up many times. Investigators amplified TCR beta CDR3 regions from RNA transcripts. HTBI primers were employed in first-round RT-PCR, then a second-round multiplex PCR followed. TCRdb re-called the multiplex PCR reads with MiXCR, one entry per CDR3 protein. The sample holds a few hundred thousand distinct CDR3 sequences, 15% seen once. From germline, CDR1 is SGHVS and CDR2 FNYEAQ. The CDR3 is 15 amino acids. Trimming left V 2 bases short and J 3 bases short, with 13 bases between. This sample stems from a study of Graves' ophthalmopathy and Graves' hyperthyroidism.

The chain employs TRBV7-6 and TRBJ1-1; no clear D. The receptor's source is a young woman with stable Graves' hyperthyroidism. Source material: peripheral blood. CDR3 residues: CASSLSNTPDTEAFF. CDR3 sequence (DNA): TGTGCCAGCAGCTTATCAAATACCCCTGACACTGAAGCTTTCTTT. The whole variable domain, remainder taken from reference TRBV7-6 and TRBJ1-1, is GAGVSQSPRYKVTKRGQDVALRCDPISGHVSLYWYRQALGQGPEFLTYFNYEAQQDKSGLPNDRFSAERPEGSISTLTIQRTEQRDSAMYRCASSLSNTPDTEAFFGQGTRLTVV.